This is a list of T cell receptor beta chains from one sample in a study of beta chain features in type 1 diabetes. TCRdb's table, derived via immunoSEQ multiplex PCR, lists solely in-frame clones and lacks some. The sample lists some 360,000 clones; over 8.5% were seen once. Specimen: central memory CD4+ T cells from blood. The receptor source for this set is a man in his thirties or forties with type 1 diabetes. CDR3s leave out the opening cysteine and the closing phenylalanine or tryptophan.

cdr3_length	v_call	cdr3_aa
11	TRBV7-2	ASTIGYVTEAF
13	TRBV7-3	ASSLQGANTGELF
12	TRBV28	ASSSRVGPDEAF
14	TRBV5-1	ASSLERAAGAYEQY
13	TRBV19	ASSERTSGNNEQF
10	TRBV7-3	ASSPGTRSQF
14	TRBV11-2	ASSSFFRQGGYGYT
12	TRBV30	AWSSGQTNYGYT
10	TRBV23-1	ASSEGTDEAF
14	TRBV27	ASSVLGAKGTGELF
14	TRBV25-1	ASSEYRAGGMNEQF
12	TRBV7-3	ASSQSTSSYEQY
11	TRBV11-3	ASSPRNGGEQY
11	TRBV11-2	ASSGGGKYEQY
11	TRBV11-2	ASSFSENEKLF